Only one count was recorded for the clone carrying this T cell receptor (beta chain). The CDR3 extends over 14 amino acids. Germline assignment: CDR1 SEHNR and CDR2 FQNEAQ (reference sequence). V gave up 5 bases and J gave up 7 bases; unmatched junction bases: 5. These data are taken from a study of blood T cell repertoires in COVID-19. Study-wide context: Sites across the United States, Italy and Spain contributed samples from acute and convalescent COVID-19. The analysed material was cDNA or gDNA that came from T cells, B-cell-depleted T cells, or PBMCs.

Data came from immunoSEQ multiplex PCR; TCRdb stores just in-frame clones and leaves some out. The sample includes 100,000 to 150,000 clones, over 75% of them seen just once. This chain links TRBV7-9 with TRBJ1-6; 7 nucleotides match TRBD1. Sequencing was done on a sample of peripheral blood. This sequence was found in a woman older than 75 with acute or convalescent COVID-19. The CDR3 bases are TGTGCCAGCAGCCTCGGACAGGAGAATTCACCCCTCCACTTT. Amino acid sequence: CASSLGQENSPLHF.